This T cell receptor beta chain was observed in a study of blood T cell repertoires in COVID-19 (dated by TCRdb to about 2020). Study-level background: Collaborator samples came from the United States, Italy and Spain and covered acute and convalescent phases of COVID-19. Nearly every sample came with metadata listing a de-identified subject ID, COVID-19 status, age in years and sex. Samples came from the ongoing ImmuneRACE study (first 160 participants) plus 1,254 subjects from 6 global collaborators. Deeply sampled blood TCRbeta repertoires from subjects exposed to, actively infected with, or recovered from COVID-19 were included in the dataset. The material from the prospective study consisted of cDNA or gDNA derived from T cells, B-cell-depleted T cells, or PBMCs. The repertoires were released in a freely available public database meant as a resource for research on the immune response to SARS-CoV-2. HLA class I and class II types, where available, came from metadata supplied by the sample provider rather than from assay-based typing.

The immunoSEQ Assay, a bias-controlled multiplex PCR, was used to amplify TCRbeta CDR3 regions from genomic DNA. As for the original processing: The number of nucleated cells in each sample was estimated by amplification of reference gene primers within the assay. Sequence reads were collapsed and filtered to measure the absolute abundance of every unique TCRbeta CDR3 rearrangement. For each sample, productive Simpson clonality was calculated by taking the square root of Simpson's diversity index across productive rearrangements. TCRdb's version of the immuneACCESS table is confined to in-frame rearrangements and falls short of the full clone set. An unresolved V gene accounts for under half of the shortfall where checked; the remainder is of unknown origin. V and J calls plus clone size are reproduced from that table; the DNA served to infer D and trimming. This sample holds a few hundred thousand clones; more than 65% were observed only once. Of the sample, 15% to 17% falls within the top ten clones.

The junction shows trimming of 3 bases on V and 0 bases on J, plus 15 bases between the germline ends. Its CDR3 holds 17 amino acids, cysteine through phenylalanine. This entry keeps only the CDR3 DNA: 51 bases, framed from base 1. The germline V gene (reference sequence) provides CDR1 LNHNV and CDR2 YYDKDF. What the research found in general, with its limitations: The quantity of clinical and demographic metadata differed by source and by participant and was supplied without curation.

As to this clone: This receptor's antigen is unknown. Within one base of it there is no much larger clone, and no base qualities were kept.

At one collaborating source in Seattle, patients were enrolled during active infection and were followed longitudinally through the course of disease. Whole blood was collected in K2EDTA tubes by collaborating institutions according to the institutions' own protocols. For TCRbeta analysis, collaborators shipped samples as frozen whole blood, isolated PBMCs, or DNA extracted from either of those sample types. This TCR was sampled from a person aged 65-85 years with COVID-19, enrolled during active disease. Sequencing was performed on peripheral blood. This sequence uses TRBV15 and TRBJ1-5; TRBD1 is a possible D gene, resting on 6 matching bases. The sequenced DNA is TGTGCCACCAGCAGGGAGACAGGAAGACCTAGCAATCAGCCCCAGCATTTT. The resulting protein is CATSRETGRPSNQPQHF.